Below, 26 T cell receptor beta chains from the same sample are listed, as sequenced in a study of blood T cell repertoires in COVID-19. Sequenced by immunoSEQ multiplex PCR; TCRdb stores in-frame clones only, minus some. The sample records around 250,000 clones, more than 75% being singletons. Sequenced sample: PBMCs or T cells enriched from blood (not recorded which). The receptor set was obtained from a woman aged 45-65 years who had recovered from COVID-19.

This clone has only one observation. The chain has TRBV2 and TRBJ1-1; maybe TRBD1 (6 bases). Germline V lookup: CDR1 SNHLY, CDR2 FYNNEI. V was clipped by 0 bases and J by 4 bases, with 9 bases between them. The CDR3 contains 14 residues. CDR3 in DNA: TGTGCCAGCAGTGAAGCGGACAGACTCACTGAAGCTTTCTTT. Protein: CASSEADRLTEAFF.

The chain has TRBV11-3 and TRBJ2-7; 13 bases match TRBD2. The germline V gene encodes CDR1 SGHNT and CDR2 YENEEA. V shed 3 bases and J 5 bases; nucleotides not matched to a gene: 19. The CDR3 runs to 20 residues. CDR3 coding DNA: TGTGCCAGCAGCTTCCGACTAGCGGGGGGAATCTCCATGAGTGATCACGAGCAGTACTTC. This sequence encodes CASSFRLAGGISMSDHEQYF.

The chain joins TRBV11-3 to TRBJ2-7; D ambiguous. Trimming took 4 bases from V and 1 from J, leaving 2 bases between them. CDR1 is SGHNT and CDR2 is YENEEA in the germline V gene. The CDR3 runs 11 residues. The CDR3 reads CASSSSYEQYF. The CDR3 DNA follows: TGTGCCAGCAGCTCGTCCTACGAGCAGTACTTC.

This clone occurred a few times. This sequence joins TRBV6-6 and TRBJ1-3; 8 nucleotides agree with TRBD1. CDR1 is MNHNY and CDR2 is SVGAGI in the germline V gene (reference sequence). V lost 5 bases to trimming and J lost 1 base; unmatched junction nucleotides: 13. This CDR3 contains 18 residues. This CDR3 reads CASSQPWTGKGSGNTIYF. CDR3 DNA sequence: TGTGCCAGCAGTCAACCGTGGACAGGGAAGGGGTCTGGAAACACCATATATTTT.

The chain recombines TRBV19 with TRBJ2-4; D remains ambiguous. Germline V gives CDR1 LNHDA, CDR2 SQIVND (reference sequence). V lost 6 bases to trimming and J lost 0 bases, with 3 bases between them. There are 12 residues in the CDR3. This CDR3 reads CASSLAKNIQYF. For the CDR3, the DNA is TGTGCCAGTAGCCTAGCCAAAAACATTCAGTACTTC.

The V and J genes are TRBV7-2 and TRBJ2-5, with TRBD1 identical over 7 bases. V lost 5 bases and J lost 5; bases outside the gene matches: 11. CDR1 SGHTA and CDR2 FQGNSA come from the germline V gene. CDR3 length equals 15 residues. The CDR3 sequence is CASSPLQGRVETQYF. CDR3 in DNA: TGTGCCAGCAGCCCATTACAGGGGCGCGTGGAGACCCAGTACTTC. The full variable domain, its missing parts supplied by reference TRBV7-2 and TRBJ2-5, is GAGVSQSPSNKVTEKGKDVELRCDPISGHTALYWYRQSLGQGLEFLIYFQGNSAPDKSGLPSDRFSAERTGGSVSTLTIQRTQQEDSAVYLCASSPLQGRVETQYFGPGTRLLVL.

This clone is a singleton in its sample. The chain combines TRBV30 with TRBJ2-3; 7 bases match TRBD2. The CDR3 runs to 14 residues. Per the germline V gene, CDR1 is GTSNPN and CDR2 is SVGIG (reference sequence). Trimming took 0 bases from V and 3 from J; bases not matched to a gene: 3. This chain's CDR3 is CAWSVGGSTDTQYF. For the CDR3, the DNA is TGTGCCTGGAGTGTAGGCGGGAGTACAGATACGCAGTATTTT.

The chain couples TRBV19 to TRBJ2-2; D remains unclear. CDR1 is LNHDA, CDR2 SQIVND, per germline (reference sequence). CDR3 length equals 13 residues. With 9 bases removed from V and 1 base from J, the gap between germline ends came to 9 bases. The CDR3 region is CASRHGNTGELFF. The DNA of the CDR3 is TGTGCCAGCCGCCACGGGAACACCGGGGAGCTGTTTTTT.

The rearrangement joins TRBV4-3 to TRBJ2-7; 9 bases fit TRBD2. This CDR3 has 15 amino acids. The V gene end was trimmed by 0 bases and the J gene end by 5 bases; junction bases not matched to a gene: 5. Germline lookup yields CDR1 LGHNA and CDR2 YSLEER. Written as DNA, the CDR3 is TGCGCCAGCAGCCAAGAGGGCGGGAGGGTCCACGAGCAGTACTTC. This translates into CASSQEGGRVHEQYF.

This clone showed up just once. The rearrangement uses TRBV27 and TRBJ2-7; tentative D call: TRBD1 (5 bases). This CDR3 is 14 amino acids long. Trimming removed 1 base at V and 7 bases at J, with 14 bases between. Germline assignment: CDR1 MNHEY and CDR2 SMNVEV (reference sequence). CDR3 in amino acids: CASSLWQGGVEQYF. The CDR3 bases are TGTGCCAGCAGTTTATGGCAGGGTGGGGTAGAGCAGTACTTC.

In its sample, this clone was seen a few times. The gene calls are TRBV19 and TRBJ1-5; 10 bases are a match to TRBD1. V shed 5 bases, J shed 2 bases, and the junction held 9 bases outside the gene matches. The germline CDR1 and CDR2 sequences are LNHDA and SQIVND (reference sequence). CDR3 length equals 17 residues. Here the CDR3 reads CASSFKTGGSGNQPQHF. The DNA of the CDR3 is TGTGCCAGTAGTTTCAAGACAGGGGGCTCAGGCAATCAGCCCCAGCATTTT.

V gene TRBV18 combines with J gene TRBJ2-1, with D possibly TRBD1 on 5 matching bases. The germline V and J ends were trimmed by 6 bases and 6 bases, with 12 bases remaining between them. CDR3 length equals 13 residues. Germline CDR1 is KGHSH and CDR2 is LQKENI. CDR3 sequence: CASSDQGVNEQFF. In DNA, the CDR3 is TGTGCCAGCTCCGATCAAGGGGTCAATGAGCAGTTCTTC.

This chain joins TRBV3-1 (or the pseudogene TRBV3-2) and TRBJ1-5, with TRBD1 matching over 8 bases. V lost 1 base and J lost 10; bases outside the gene matches: 6. CDR3 length: 14 amino acids. Germline loops: CDR1 LGHDT, CDR2 YNNKEL (reference sequence). For the CDR3, the DNA is TGTGCCAGCAGCCAAGGGACAGGGACATTTCCCCAGCATTTT. This gives the protein CASSQGTGTFPQHF.

Only a few counts were recorded for this clone. J is TRBJ1-6 and V is TRBV27; 7 nucleotides agree with TRBD1. Germline CDR1 reads MNHEY; CDR2 reads SMNVEV (reference sequence). The V and J ends lost 3 bases and 6 bases, in that order; junction bases with no gene match: 11. The CDR3 is 17 residues long. The CDR3 coding sequence is TGTGCCAGCAGTTTGTCCAATTCCGGGACAGTTAATTCACCCCTCCACTTT. Amino acid sequence: CASSLSNSGTVNSPLHF.

V usage is TRBV2 and J usage is TRBJ2-7, with D hard to call. Germline CDR1 reads SNHLY; CDR2 reads FYNNEI. V gave up 8 bases and J gave up 6 bases, with 11 bases separating them. The CDR3 is 11 amino acids. This chain's CDR3 is CASEVSAEQYF. CDR3 sequence (DNA): TGTGCCAGCGAGGTGAGCGCCGAGCAGTACTTC.

This chain links TRBV4-1 with TRBJ2-7, with 9 bases matching TRBD2. The junction had 7 bases not matched to a gene; V was cut back by 1 base and J by 0 bases. Germline-derived CDR1 and CDR2 are MGHRA and YSYEKL. The length of the CDR3 is 17 residues. The CDR3 bases are TGCGCCAGCAGCCAAGGTCCGGGACTAGCTTTCTCCTACGAGCAGTACTTC. It specifies CASSQGPGLAFSYEQYF.

This clone was seen just once. The chain carries TRBV19 and TRBJ2-5, with TRBD2 matching 8 bases. CDR1 is LNHDA and CDR2 is SQIVND in the germline V gene (reference sequence). The J segment lost 1 base and the V segment lost 3 bases, leaving 4 bases of the junction unmatched. This CDR3 has 15 residues. In DNA form, the CDR3 reads TGTGCCAGTAGTATGGATAGCGGGGTCCAAGAGACCCAGTACTTC. Translation gives CASSMDSGVQETQYF.

The chain uses TRBV7-3 and TRBJ2-2; D may be TRBD2 (6 bases). V lost 5 bases, J lost 6 bases, and 22 bases lay in between. The CDR3 consists of 17 residues. Germline V lookup: CDR1 SGHTA, CDR2 FQGTGA. The CDR3 region is CASSLPRAGMGAGELFF. The CDR3 coding sequence is TGTGCCAGCAGCCTCCCCCGTGCGGGAATGGGGGCCGGGGAGCTGTTTTTT.

The rearrangement joins TRBV18 to TRBJ2-7; D might be TRBD1 (6 bases). Trimming pared 4 bases from V and 4 bases from J, leaving 20 bases between. CDR1 and CDR2 from the germline V gene are KGHSH and LQKENI. The CDR3 consists of 16 residues. CDR3 sequence reads: CASSLGQPSSFYEQYF. In DNA, the CDR3 is TGTGCCAGCTCACTCGGACAGCCGAGTTCCTTTTACGAGCAGTACTTC.

The genes are TRBV19 and TRBJ2-4, with a possible D match to TRBD1 (6 bases). The V gene's germline CDR1 is LNHDA and CDR2 SQIVND (reference sequence). Trimming pared 5 bases from V and 7 bases from J, leaving 12 bases between. The CDR3 consists of 13 residues. The CDR3: CASSATGYNIQYF. The DNA of the CDR3 is TGTGCCAGTAGTGCCACAGGGTACAACATTCAGTACTTC. The whole variable domain, filled in from reference TRBV19 and TRBJ2-4, reads DGGITQSPKYLFRKEGQNVTLSCEQNLNHDAMYWYRQDPGQGLRLIYYSQIVNDFQKGDIAEGYSVSREKKESFPLTVTSAQKNPTAFYLCASSATGYNIQYFGAGTRLSVL.

The chain uses TRBV6-5 and TRBJ2-5; 8 bases are shared with TRBD1. V dropped 6 bases and J dropped 4; count of bases not matched to a gene: 7. Germline loops: CDR1 MNHEY, CDR2 SVGAGI. The CDR3 spans 14 residues. The CDR3 nucleotides are TGTGCCAGCAGGAGGACAGGGAGACGAGAGACCCAGTACTTC. Translating it yields CASRRTGRRETQYF.

About this clone itself: The sample has other DNA sequences that encode this CDR3 too. This chain connects TRBV19 to TRBJ1-1, with D possibly TRBD1 on 6 matching bases. The V gene lost 3 bases and the J gene lost 4 bases, with 9 bases spanning the gap. This CDR3 contains 13 residues. Germline V gene lookup returns CDR1 LNHDA and CDR2 SQIVND (reference sequence). The CDR3 protein is CASSILRGTEAFF. The CDR3, as DNA: TGTGCCAGTAGTATCCTCAGGGGCACTGAAGCTTTCTTT.

This clone was observed once. This sequence joins TRBV12-3 or TRBV12-4 and TRBJ1-1; the D is unclear. V lost 2 bases, J lost 1 base, and 5 bases lay in between. The CDR3 totals 13 residues. CDR3 amino acids: CASSLLRNTEAFF. The CDR3 bases are TGTGCCAGCAGTTTATTGAGGAACACTGAAGCTTTCTTT.

This chain uses TRBV10-1 with TRBJ2-1; maybe TRBD1 (5 bases). CDR1 and CDR2 (germline): WNHNN, SYGVQD (reference sequence). The CDR3 is 16 residues long. V lost 6 bases and J 4 bases, leaving 19 bases between the germline ends. CDR3 nucleotide sequence: TGCGCCAGCAGAAAGATGACAGTGGGTCCATACAATGAGCAGTTCTTC. Translating it yields CASRKMTVGPYNEQFF.

This chain uses TRBV10-3 with TRBJ2-7; 11 nucleotides agree with TRBD1. Germline V gives CDR1 ENHRY, CDR2 SYGVKD. This CDR3 region has 16 residues. V shed 7 bases and J 4 bases; nucleotides not matched to a gene: 12. The CDR3 region has the DNA TGTGCCATCAACGTAAACGCGGGACAGGGGGTATACGAGCAGTACTTC. It codes for CAINVNAGQGVYEQYF.

This clone was picked up a small number of times. The V and J genes are TRBV5-4 and TRBJ1-1; tentative D call: TRBD1 (5 bases). The CDR3 has 15 residues. Germline V gene data show CDR1 as SGHNT and CDR2 as YYREEE (reference sequence). Trimming took 0 bases from V and 1 from J, leaving 10 bases between them. The CDR3 coding sequence is TGTGCCAGCAGCTTGGGGGGCTCCTCGAACACTGAAGCTTTCTTT. Amino acids: CASSLGGSSNTEAFF.